The clone carrying this T cell receptor (beta chain) appeared many times. Antigen unknown. Germline V CDR1 and CDR2: PRHDT, FYEKMQ (reference sequence). The V gene end was trimmed by 5 bases and the J gene end by 2 bases; junction bases not matched to a gene: 9. The CDR3 extends over 16 amino acids. This specimen belongs to a study of T cells in Graves' hyperthyroidism and ophthalmopathy. The diagnoses drew upon clinical symptoms, serum thyroxine and TRAb, thyroid ultrasound and orbital computed tomography. Notes on the study in general: The authors' 13 V-J model separated ophthalmopathy from stable hyperthyroidism. Blood also held most thyroid clonotypes expanded beyond 0.001.

The CDR3 regions of TCR beta were amplified from RNA transcripts. A first-round RT-PCR of the TCR CDR3 used the HTBI primer set. TCRdb processed the multiplex PCR reads anew with MiXCR; each CDR3 protein has one entry. The sample consists of almost 600,000 distinct CDR3 sequences, 11% to 15% of them appearing once. The rearrangement links TRBV13 to TRBJ2-3, with TRBD2 matching 8 bases. Sequencing was carried out using blood. This receptor was obtained from a woman in her twenties or thirties with Graves' hyperthyroidism that later progressed to Graves' ophthalmopathy. CDR3 DNA: TGTGCCAGCAGCGTCTCATTAGCGGGACACACAGATACGCAGTATTTT. Translated: CASSVSLAGHTDTQYF.